Shown below are 3 T cell receptor beta chains from a single sample sequenced in a study of Ad26.COV2.S vaccination and SARS-CoV-2 variants. Data came from immunoSEQ multiplex PCR; TCRdb stores just in-frame clones and leaves some out. The sample includes over 110,000 clones, 86% of them seen just once. The specimen comprised peripheral blood, sampled after recovery from COVID-19. The source of these receptors is a human donor who had recovered from COVID-19.

This clone showed up just once. The chain combines TRBV19 with TRBJ1-1; no definite D call. This CDR3 is 14 amino acids long. CDR1 is LNHDA and CDR2 is SQIVND in the germline V gene (reference sequence). Trimming cost V 8 bases and J 4 bases, with 17 bases left between them. Written as DNA, the CDR3 is TGTGCCAGTGCACCATCCCACCGGAGCACTGAAGCTTTCTTT. Translated: CASAPSHRSTEAFF.

The sample holds one count of this clone. The chain has TRBV30 and TRBJ1-3; 8 nucleotides align to TRBD1. This CDR3 region has 14 residues. Germline V gives CDR1 GTSNPN, CDR2 SVGIG (reference sequence). Unmatched junction bases numbered 5, after V lost 3 bases and J lost 4 bases. The DNA for the CDR3 is TGTGCCTGGAGCGACTGGACAGGGGGAAACACCATATATTTT. Encoded protein: CAWSDWTGGNTIYF.

This chain joins TRBV2 and TRBJ2-1, with D perhaps assigned TRBD1 or TRBD2 (5 bases each). V was shortened by 11 bases and J by 2 bases, with 7 bases between the two germline ends. This CDR3 region has 11 residues. Germline CDR1 and CDR2: SNHLY and FYNNEI. The CDR3 DNA sequence: TGTGCCGGGGACCCCTACAATGAGCAGTTCTTC. Translation gives CAGDPYNEQFF.